These 24 T cell receptor beta chains came from one sample sequenced in a study of PD-1 blockade in classical Hodgkin lymphoma. Relapses following autologous stem cell transplantation were seen in all patients, with brentuximab vedotin exposure varying. Here immunoSEQ multiplex PCR was the method, and the copy in TCRdb shows in-frame clones only, minus some. The sample holds about 100,000 clones, roughly 87% seen once. Specimen: peripheral blood mononuclear cells (PBMCs), collected before the second cycle of nivolumab. These receptors all stem from a human donor with classical Hodgkin lymphoma.

This chain links TRBV6-1 with TRBJ2-4; D is uncertain. Germline CDR1 reads MNHNS; CDR2 reads SASEGT. CDR3 length equals 16 residues. Trimming cost V 2 bases and J 3 bases, with 14 bases left between them. DNA of the CDR3: TGTGCCAGCAGTGAATGGGAAGCCTCTTACAAAAACATTCAGTACTTC. It encodes CASSEWEASYKNIQYF.

A single count supports this clone. The CDR3, as DNA: TGCGCCAGCAGCTTGGTGAGTGGGACAGAGGAGACCCAGTACTTC. Translation: CASSLVSGTEETQYF. The V and J genes are TRBV5-1 and TRBJ2-5; 7 nucleotides agree with TRBD1. There are 15 residues in the CDR3. With 0 bases clipped from V and 5 bases from J, the junction kept 7 bases outside the gene matches. Looked up from germline, CDR1 is SGHRS and CDR2 is YFSETQ.

The genes are TRBV4-2 and TRBJ2-3, with 12 bases matching TRBD2. V was clipped by 1 base and J by 1 base; unmatched bases: 6. Per the germline V gene, CDR1 is LGHNA and CDR2 is YNFKEQ. The CDR3 runs to 18 residues. CDR3 sequence: CASSQVASGRGGTDTQYF. In DNA, the CDR3 is TGTGCCAGCAGCCAAGTTGCTAGCGGGAGGGGGGGCACAGATACGCAGTATTTT.

V is TRBV7-9 and J is TRBJ2-7, with TRBD1 matching over 7 bases. J lost 0 bases, V lost 4 bases, and 6 bases had no gene match. Germline V gene lookup returns CDR1 SEHNR and CDR2 FQNEAQ (reference sequence). This CDR3 has 15 residues. The CDR3 bases are TGTGCCAGCAGCTACCCCGGGACAGTCTCCTACGAGCAGTACTTC. Its protein product is CASSYPGTVSYEQYF. Combining the CDR3 with reference TRBV7-9 and TRBJ2-7 gives the whole variable domain DTGVSQNPRHKITKRGQNVTFRCDPISEHNRLYWYRQTLGQGPEFLTYFQNEAQLEKSRLLSDRFSAERPKGSFSTLEIQRTEQGDSAMYLCASSYPGTVSYEQYFGPGTRLTVT.

The rearrangement links TRBV19 to TRBJ1-2; D is uncertain. V was pared by 5 bases and J by 1 base, with 8 bases between. Germline CDR1 reads LNHDA; CDR2 reads SQIVND (reference sequence). This CDR3 comprises 13 residues. CDR3 region: CASSWANNYGYTF. CDR3 coding DNA: TGTGCCAGTAGTTGGGCAAATAACTATGGCTACACCTTC. Together with reference TRBV19 and TRBJ1-2, the CDR3 gives the full variable domain: DGGITQSPKYLFRKEGQNVTLSCEQNLNHDAMYWYRQDPGQGLRLIYYSQIVNDFQKGDIAEGYSVSREKKESFPLTVTSAQKNPTAFYLCASSWANNYGYTFGSGTRLTVV.

The chain is built from TRBV5-1 and TRBJ1-1; possibly TRBD1 for D (6 bases). Trimming took 0 bases from V and 0 from J, leaving 18 bases between them. Germline V lookup: CDR1 SGHRS, CDR2 YFSETQ. This CDR3 is 18 amino acids long. The CDR3 here is CASSLAVGGLDMNTEAFF. DNA of the CDR3: TGCGCCAGCAGCTTGGCAGTTGGGGGCCTTGACATGAACACTGAAGCTTTCTTT.

V and J are TRBV4-3 and TRBJ2-1; 10 nucleotides line up with TRBD2. Germline V gives CDR1 LGHNA, CDR2 YSLEER. CDR3 length: 20 amino acids. The ends lost 0 bases at V and 0 bases at J; junction bases unmatched: 11. CDR3 residues: CASSQERWLAGESSYNEQFF. The CDR3 DNA sequence: TGCGCCAGCAGCCAAGAAAGGTGGCTAGCGGGAGAATCCTCCTACAATGAGCAGTTCTTC.

The chain is built from TRBV5-4 and TRBJ2-3; D assignment may be TRBD1 or TRBD2 (5 bases each). V was trimmed by 1 base and J by 2 bases, leaving 11 bases between them. Germline CDR1 and CDR2: SGHNT and YYREEE (reference sequence). The CDR3 is 15 amino acids. The CDR3: CASSLTRDLTDTQYF. CDR3 bases: TGTGCCAGCAGCTTGACCCGGGACCTCACAGATACGCAGTATTTT. Complete variable domain (other parts from reference TRBV5-4 and TRBJ2-3): ETGVTQSPTHLIKTRGQQVTLRCSSQSGHNTVSWYQQALGQGPQFIFQYYREEENGRGNFPPRFSGLQFPNYSSELNVNALELDDSALYLCASSLTRDLTDTQYFGPGTRLTVL.

The rearrangement links TRBV11-2 to TRBJ1-5; no clear D. In germline, CDR1 is SGHAT, CDR2 FQNNGV. V dropped 1 base and J dropped 4 bases, with 5 bases sitting between them. CDR3 length: 13 amino acids. In DNA, the CDR3 is TGTGCCAGCAGCTTAGCGGAAAATCAGCCCCAGCATTTT. Its translation: CASSLAENQPQHF.

This clone was seen once. The rearrangement links TRBV6-1 to TRBJ2-2; D perhaps matches TRBD2 (6 bases). The CDR3 loop spans 16 amino acids. Germline V gene data show CDR1 as MNHNS and CDR2 as SASEGT. Trimming removed 0 bases at V and 4 bases at J, with 12 bases between. The CDR3 sequence: CASSEAPGGGTGELFF. CDR3 DNA: TGTGCCAGCAGTGAAGCGCCCGGGGGTGGCACCGGGGAGCTGTTTTTT.

V is TRBV7-8 and J is TRBJ2-5; 13 nucleotides align to TRBD2. V trimming: 2 bases; J trimming: 2 bases; junction bases outside the gene matches: 5. Germline-derived CDR1 and CDR2 are SGHVS and FQNEAQ. This CDR3 is built from 17 residues. CDR3 coding DNA: TGTGCCAGCAGCTTACCACTAGCGGGAGGGAGACAAGAGACCCAGTACTTC. Its translation: CASSLPLAGGRQETQYF.

The table lists this clone with a few counts. This sequence joins TRBV7-9 and TRBJ2-7; D unclear. The CDR3 contains 15 residues. Trimming shortened V by 5 bases and J by 2 bases, and 16 bases separated the two germline ends. Per germline, CDR1 SEHNR and CDR2 FQNEAQ (reference sequence). The CDR3, as DNA: TGTGCCAGCAGCCCCAACTTTTGGATAACCTACGAGCAGTACTTC. Amino acids: CASSPNFWITYEQYF.

The chain combines TRBV11-2 with TRBJ2-1, with 8 positions matching TRBD2. The J segment lost 4 bases and the V segment lost 6 bases, leaving 5 bases of the junction unmatched. Germline V gene lookup returns CDR1 SGHAT and CDR2 FQNNGV. The CDR3 length is 14 residues. The CDR3 coding sequence is TGTGCCAGCAGAGGGACTAGTGCATACAATGAGCAGTTCTTC. It codes for CASRGTSAYNEQFF. Complete variable domain (other parts from reference TRBV11-2 and TRBJ2-1): EAGVAQSPRYKIIEKRQSVAFWCNPISGHATLYWYQQILGQGPKLLIQFQNNGVVDDSQLPKDRFSAERLKGVDSTLKIQPAKLEDSAVYLCASRGTSAYNEQFFGPGTRLTVL.

This rearrangement joins TRBV28 to TRBJ1-1, with no clear D. Germline V CDR1 and CDR2: MDHEN, SYDVKM. Trimming stripped 4 bases from V and 10 bases from J, with 13 bases between. This CDR3 is 12 amino acids long. CDR3 DNA: TGTGCCAGCAGTTCCGGTTTCCCCAGAGCTTTCTTT. Translating it yields CASSSGFPRAFF. The entire variable domain, with the rest obtained from reference TRBV28 and TRBJ1-1, is as follows: DVKVTQSSRYLVKRTGEKVFLECVQDMDHENMFWYRQDPGLGLRLIYFSYDVKMKEKGDIPEGYSVSREKKERFSLILESASTNQTSMYLCASSSGFPRAFFGQGTRLTVV.

The chain joins TRBV18 to TRBJ2-2, with TRBD1 identical over 7 bases. Looked up from germline, CDR1 is KGHSH and CDR2 is LQKENI. This CDR3 has 18 residues. Unmatched junction bases numbered 15, after V lost 6 bases and J lost 2 bases. This chain's CDR3 is CASSFLDRATRNTGELFF. The CDR3 bases are TGTGCCAGCTCGTTTCTCGACAGGGCCACTCGCAACACCGGGGAGCTGTTTTTT.

Points on this clone: Other nucleotide sequences from this sample produce the same CDR3. The V call is TRBV5-1, the J call TRBJ1-1; D call uncertain. The CDR3 runs 14 residues. Germline assignment: CDR1 SGHRS and CDR2 YFSETQ. The V end was cut by 1 base, the J end by 2 bases, with 9 bases between. This CDR3 reads CASSLQPGNTEAFF. CDR3 nucleotide sequence: TGCGCCAGCAGCTTGCAACCTGGAAACACTGAAGCTTTCTTT.

The V and J genes are TRBV7-9 and TRBJ1-2, with TRBD1 matching 9 bases. This CDR3 is built from 16 residues. Losses at the gene ends were 5 bases for V and 4 bases for J; bases not matched to a gene: 11. Germline CDR1 SEHNR, CDR2 FQNEAQ (reference sequence). CDR3 nucleotide sequence: TGTGCCAGCAGCCAAGATCAGGGACAGGGAACCTATGGCTACACCTTC. This codes for CASSQDQGQGTYGYTF.

The chain couples TRBV5-4 to TRBJ1-2; TRBD1 aligns across 7 bases. The CDR3 length is 14 residues. Trimming at V came to 9 bases and at J to 4 bases, leaving 12 bases not matched to a gene. The V gene's germline CDR1 is SGHNT and CDR2 YYREEE (reference sequence). CDR3 amino acids: CATADRPGGYGYTF. Written as DNA, the CDR3 is TGTGCCACCGCGGACAGGCCGGGGGGCTATGGCTACACCTTC.

The chain joins TRBV7-9 to TRBJ2-3, with 16 bases aligning to TRBD2. The CDR3 totals 17 residues. V lost 5 bases to trimming and J lost 6 bases; unmatched junction nucleotides: 8. Per the germline V gene, CDR1 is SEHNR and CDR2 is FQNEAQ (reference sequence). This CDR3 is CASSHPGTSGRVDTQYF. The CDR3 bases are TGTGCCAGCAGCCACCCCGGGACTAGCGGGAGGGTTGATACGCAGTATTTT.

This chain connects TRBV28 to TRBJ2-4, with D unclear. Germline V gene lookup returns CDR1 MDHEN and CDR2 SYDVKM. V was pared by 4 bases and J by 0 bases, with 7 bases between. The CDR3 length is 14 residues. CDR3 sequence reads: CASSSSLAKNIQYF. The CDR3 DNA reads as TGTGCCAGCAGTTCGTCACTAGCCAAAAACATTCAGTACTTC.

Regarding this clone: The junction shows a germline mismatch at one end, possibly a read error. CDR3 protein: CASSYSHETQYF. The CDR3, as DNA: TGTGCCAGCAGCTACTCTCACGAGACCCAGTACTTC. The V call is TRBV6-5, the J call TRBJ2-5; D gene ambiguous. Germline CDR1 is MNHEY and CDR2 is SVGAGI. This CDR3 has 12 amino acids.

The rearrangement links TRBV19 to TRBJ1-1; D not certain. This CDR3 is 13 amino acids long. Germline V gene data show CDR1 as LNHDA and CDR2 as SQIVND (reference sequence). V was shortened by 3 bases and J by 4 bases, with 9 bases between the two germline ends. The CDR3 is CASSISSPTEAFF. The CDR3, as DNA: TGTGCCAGTAGTATTAGCAGCCCCACTGAAGCTTTCTTT.

This rearrangement joins TRBV12-5 to TRBJ2-3, with D uncertain. There are 14 residues in the CDR3. Trimming left V 5 bases short and J 0 bases short, with 9 bases between. CDR1 is LGHNT, CDR2 FRNRAP, per germline. The CDR3, as DNA: TGTGCTAGTGGTCCGGCAGCTAGCACAGATACGCAGTATTTT. It yields the protein CASGPAASTDTQYF.

The chain employs TRBV28 and TRBJ2-2, with unresolved D. CDR3 size: 13 residues. The germline gives CDR1 MDHEN, CDR2 SYDVKM. V lost 6 bases, J lost 1 base, and 6 bases lay in between. The CDR3 DNA is TGTGCCAGCAGAACCTTGAACACCGGGGAGCTGTTTTTT. This codes for CASRTLNTGELFF.